This T cell receptor beta chain is from a study of cytomegalovirus exposure and HLA in healthy donors. Vbeta (60) and Jbeta (13) primers were used in the PCR. The protocol was immunoSEQ multiplex PCR, while the TCRdb copy is restricted to in-frame clones and leaves out a portion. The sample records about 89,000 clones, around 86% being singletons. This clone occurred a few times. Trimming cost V 5 bases and J 2 bases, with 16 bases left between them. CDR1 is MGHRA and CDR2 is YSYEKL in the germline V gene. This CDR3 is 15 amino acids long. The clonotype originates from a man aged 25-45 years in good health and CMV-seropositive. Source material: PBMCs. V usage is TRBV4-1 and J usage is TRBJ2-7; a weak D match, TRBD1 (6 bases). CDR3 sequence (DNA): TGCGCCAGCAGCACCCAAGGACAGCCGACCTACGAGCAGTACTTC. Translated: CASSTQGQPTYEQYF.